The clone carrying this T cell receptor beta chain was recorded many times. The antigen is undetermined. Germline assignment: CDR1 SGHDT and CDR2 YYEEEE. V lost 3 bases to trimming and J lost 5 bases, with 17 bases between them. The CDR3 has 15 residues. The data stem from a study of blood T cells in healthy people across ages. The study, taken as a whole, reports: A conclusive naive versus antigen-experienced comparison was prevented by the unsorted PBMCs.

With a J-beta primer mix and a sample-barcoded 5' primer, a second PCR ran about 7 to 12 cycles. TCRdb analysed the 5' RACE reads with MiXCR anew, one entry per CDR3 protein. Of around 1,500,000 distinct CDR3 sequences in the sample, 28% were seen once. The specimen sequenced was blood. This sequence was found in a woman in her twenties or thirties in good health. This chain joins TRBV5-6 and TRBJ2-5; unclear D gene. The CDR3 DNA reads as TGTGCCAGCAGCTACCCGACCGACTTGAGGGAGACCCAGTACTTC. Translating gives CASSYPTDLRETQYF.